This T cell receptor (beta chain) was sequenced for a study of human T cells and chemical hapten exposure. In the study overall: Affected patients, primarily female, had alopecia areata, totalis or universalis.

Time point given: pre-sensitization, week 0. As to treatment: therapeutic diphenylcyclopropenone sensitization with weekly scalp DPC. Sample donors consisted of patients with alopecia, aged 18 to 70 years, who were suitable for DPC. There are many counts of this clonotype. Trimming took 1 base from V and 4 from J; bases not matched to a gene: 5. CDR1 is SGHTA, CDR2 FQGTGA, per germline. The length of the CDR3 is 15 residues. MiXCR, run by TCRdb on the RACE reads, gives a single entry per CDR3 protein. The sample includes fewer than 50,000 distinct CDR3 sequences, 7.6% seen only once; the top ten take roughly 1.3%.

The chain recombines TRBV7-3 with TRBJ1-1; 8 bases align to TRBD1. The specimen comprised whole blood, sampled in connection with sensitization to the hapten diphenylcyclopropenone (DPC). The clonotype comes from a woman in her forties or fifties with alopecia areata. Some clones in this sample may be carry-over from other donors' samples. The CDR3 DNA follows: TGTGCCAGCAGCTTAAACGACAGGGGAGTCACTGAAGCTTTCTTT. Translation: CASSLNDRGVTEAFF.